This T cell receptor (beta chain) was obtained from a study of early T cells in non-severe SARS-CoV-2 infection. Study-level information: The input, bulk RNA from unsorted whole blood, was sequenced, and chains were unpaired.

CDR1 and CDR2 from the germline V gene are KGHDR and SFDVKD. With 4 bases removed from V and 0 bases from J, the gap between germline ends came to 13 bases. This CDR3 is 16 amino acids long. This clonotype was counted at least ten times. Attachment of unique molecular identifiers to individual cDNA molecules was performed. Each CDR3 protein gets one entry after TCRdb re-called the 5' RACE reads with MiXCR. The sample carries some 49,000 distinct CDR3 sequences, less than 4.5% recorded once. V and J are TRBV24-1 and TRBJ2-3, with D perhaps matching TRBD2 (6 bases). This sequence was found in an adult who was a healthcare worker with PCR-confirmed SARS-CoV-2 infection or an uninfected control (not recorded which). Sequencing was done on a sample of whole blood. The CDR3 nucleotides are TGTGCCACCAGTGAGACCGGGACTCTAAGCACAGATACGCAGTATTTT. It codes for CATSETGTLSTDTQYF.